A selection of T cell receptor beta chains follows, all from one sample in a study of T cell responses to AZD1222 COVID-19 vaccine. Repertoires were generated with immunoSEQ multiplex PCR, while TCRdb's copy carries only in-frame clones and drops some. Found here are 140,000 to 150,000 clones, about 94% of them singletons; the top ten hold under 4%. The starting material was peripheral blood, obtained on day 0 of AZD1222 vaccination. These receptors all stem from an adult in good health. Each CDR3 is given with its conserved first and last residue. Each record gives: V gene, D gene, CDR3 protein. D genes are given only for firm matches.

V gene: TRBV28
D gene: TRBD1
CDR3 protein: CASKGTGRDTQYF

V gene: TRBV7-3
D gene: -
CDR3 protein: CASSRAGRILNYGYTF

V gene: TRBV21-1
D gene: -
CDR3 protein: CASSKARRPERGEVNQPQHF

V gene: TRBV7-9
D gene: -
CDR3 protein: CASSLISEKYGYTF

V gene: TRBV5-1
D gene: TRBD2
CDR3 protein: CASSIPTSGTYNEQFF

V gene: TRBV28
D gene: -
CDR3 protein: CASSLPGLGTEAFF

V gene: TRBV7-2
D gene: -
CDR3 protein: CASSLRGQETQYF

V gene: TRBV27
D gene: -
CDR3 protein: CASSLGGRGYTF

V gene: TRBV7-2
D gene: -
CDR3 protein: CASKPSGASSYEQYF

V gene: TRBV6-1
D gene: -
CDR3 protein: CASSESPSPRVEAFF

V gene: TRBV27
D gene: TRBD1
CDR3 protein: CASRGQGAKLTEAFF

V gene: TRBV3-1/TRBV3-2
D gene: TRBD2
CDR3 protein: CASSRTGNGRAGEQYF

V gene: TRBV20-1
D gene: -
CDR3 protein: CSASRDIANYGYTF

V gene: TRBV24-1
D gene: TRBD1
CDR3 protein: CATSDPRQGANQPQHF

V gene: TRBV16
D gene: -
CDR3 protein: CASSHPDSSGNTIYF

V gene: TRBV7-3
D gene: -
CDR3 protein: CASSLRWGTEAFF

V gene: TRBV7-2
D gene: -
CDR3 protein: CASSLGSLNTEAFF

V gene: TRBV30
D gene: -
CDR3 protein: CAWRRNSGNTIYF

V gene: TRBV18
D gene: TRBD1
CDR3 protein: CASSLQGGTAVGYTF

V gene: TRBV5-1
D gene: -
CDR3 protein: CASSARDLGSGNTIYF

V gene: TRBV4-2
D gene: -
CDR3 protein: CASSRDFGDEQFF

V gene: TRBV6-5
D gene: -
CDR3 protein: CASSSSPGVADTQYF

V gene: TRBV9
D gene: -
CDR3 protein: CASKPWSPNTEAFF

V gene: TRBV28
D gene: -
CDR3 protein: CASSLGGGSYNEQFF

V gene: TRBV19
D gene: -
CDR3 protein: CASSSDRYEQYF

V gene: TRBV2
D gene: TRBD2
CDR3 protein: CASQTSGFSTDTQYF

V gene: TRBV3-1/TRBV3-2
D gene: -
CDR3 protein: CASSPTVSNYGYTF

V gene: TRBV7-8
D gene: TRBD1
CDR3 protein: CASSLTTGGFGVAEAFF

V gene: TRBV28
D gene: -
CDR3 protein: CASRDSGYTF

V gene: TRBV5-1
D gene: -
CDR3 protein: CASSLVTGPGELFF

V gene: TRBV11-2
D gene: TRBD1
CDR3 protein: CASSLLGTAPGEQYF

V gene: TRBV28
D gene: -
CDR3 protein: CASSPGIRDEQYF

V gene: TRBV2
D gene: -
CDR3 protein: CASSEVEGEYEQYF

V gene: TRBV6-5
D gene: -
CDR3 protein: CASSFSGDGVSETQYF

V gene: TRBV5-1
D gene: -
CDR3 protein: CASSLGGLPPSYEQYF

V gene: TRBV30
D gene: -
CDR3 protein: CAWSVLGGSTEAFF

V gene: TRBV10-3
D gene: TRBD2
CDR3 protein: CAITDTMGGATYEQYF

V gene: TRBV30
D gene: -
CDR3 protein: CAWSVNSLNEQFF

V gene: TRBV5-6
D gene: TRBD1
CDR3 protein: CASSVRDSERFEQYF

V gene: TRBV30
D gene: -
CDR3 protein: CACNSVRAANTGELFF

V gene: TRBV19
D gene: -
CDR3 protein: CASSIEARETFF

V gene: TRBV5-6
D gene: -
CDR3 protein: CASSPLAGFQETQYF

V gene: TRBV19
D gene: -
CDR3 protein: CAISTAPYGYTF

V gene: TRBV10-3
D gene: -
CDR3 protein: CAIRMAGDTDTQYF

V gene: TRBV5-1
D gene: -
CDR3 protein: CASSRAGGYEQYF

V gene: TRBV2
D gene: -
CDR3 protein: CASRGEAGSTGELFF

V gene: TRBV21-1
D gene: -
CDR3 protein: CASSARRLAETQYF

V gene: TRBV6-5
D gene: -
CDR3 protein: CASSYTGLAAKETQYF

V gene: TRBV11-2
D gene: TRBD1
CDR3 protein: CASSRGQGGSNQPQHF

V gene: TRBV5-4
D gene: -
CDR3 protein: CASSLGGTASTGELFF

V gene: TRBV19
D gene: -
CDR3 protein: CASSMGKGFGGTEAFF